This TCR beta chain derives from a study of shared clonotypes between healthy human individuals. Study in general: Samples came from a couple of female and a few male donors aged 18 to 49.

The study ran the assay at deep level. Libraries were prepared by immunoSEQ multiplex PCR; TCRdb keeps only in-frame clonotypes and omits some of them. The repertoire consists of 2 million to 2.5 million clones, with approximately 95% occurring once and the leading ten covering about 0.37%. Trimming left V 9 bases short and J 5 bases short, with 18 bases between. From germline, CDR1 is MDHEN and CDR2 SYDVKM. The CDR3 runs to 14 residues. Specimen: naive CD4+ T cells from PBMCs. Subset noted: CD45RA+ positively selected. The source of this sequence is a man younger than 35 in good health. Some clones in this sample may be carry-over from other donors' samples. The rearrangement uses TRBV28 and TRBJ2-3; maybe TRBD2 (6 bases). The CDR3 region is CASQEGPVKDTQYF. For the CDR3, the DNA is TGTGCCAGTCAGGAGGGGCCCGTCAAAGATACGCAGTATTTT.